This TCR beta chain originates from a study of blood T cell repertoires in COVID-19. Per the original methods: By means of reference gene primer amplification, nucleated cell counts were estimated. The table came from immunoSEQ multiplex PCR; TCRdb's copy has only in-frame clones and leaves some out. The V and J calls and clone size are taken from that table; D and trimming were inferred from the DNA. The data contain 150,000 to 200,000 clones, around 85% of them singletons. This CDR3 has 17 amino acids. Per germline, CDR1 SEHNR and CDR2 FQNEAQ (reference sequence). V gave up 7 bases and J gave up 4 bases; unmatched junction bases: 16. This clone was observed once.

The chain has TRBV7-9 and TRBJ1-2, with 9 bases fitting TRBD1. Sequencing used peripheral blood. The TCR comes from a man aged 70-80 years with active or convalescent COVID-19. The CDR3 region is CASKLFPPTGGGYGYTF. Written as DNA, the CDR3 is TGTGCCAGCAAATTGTTTCCACCTACAGGGGGCGGCTATGGCTACACCTTC.